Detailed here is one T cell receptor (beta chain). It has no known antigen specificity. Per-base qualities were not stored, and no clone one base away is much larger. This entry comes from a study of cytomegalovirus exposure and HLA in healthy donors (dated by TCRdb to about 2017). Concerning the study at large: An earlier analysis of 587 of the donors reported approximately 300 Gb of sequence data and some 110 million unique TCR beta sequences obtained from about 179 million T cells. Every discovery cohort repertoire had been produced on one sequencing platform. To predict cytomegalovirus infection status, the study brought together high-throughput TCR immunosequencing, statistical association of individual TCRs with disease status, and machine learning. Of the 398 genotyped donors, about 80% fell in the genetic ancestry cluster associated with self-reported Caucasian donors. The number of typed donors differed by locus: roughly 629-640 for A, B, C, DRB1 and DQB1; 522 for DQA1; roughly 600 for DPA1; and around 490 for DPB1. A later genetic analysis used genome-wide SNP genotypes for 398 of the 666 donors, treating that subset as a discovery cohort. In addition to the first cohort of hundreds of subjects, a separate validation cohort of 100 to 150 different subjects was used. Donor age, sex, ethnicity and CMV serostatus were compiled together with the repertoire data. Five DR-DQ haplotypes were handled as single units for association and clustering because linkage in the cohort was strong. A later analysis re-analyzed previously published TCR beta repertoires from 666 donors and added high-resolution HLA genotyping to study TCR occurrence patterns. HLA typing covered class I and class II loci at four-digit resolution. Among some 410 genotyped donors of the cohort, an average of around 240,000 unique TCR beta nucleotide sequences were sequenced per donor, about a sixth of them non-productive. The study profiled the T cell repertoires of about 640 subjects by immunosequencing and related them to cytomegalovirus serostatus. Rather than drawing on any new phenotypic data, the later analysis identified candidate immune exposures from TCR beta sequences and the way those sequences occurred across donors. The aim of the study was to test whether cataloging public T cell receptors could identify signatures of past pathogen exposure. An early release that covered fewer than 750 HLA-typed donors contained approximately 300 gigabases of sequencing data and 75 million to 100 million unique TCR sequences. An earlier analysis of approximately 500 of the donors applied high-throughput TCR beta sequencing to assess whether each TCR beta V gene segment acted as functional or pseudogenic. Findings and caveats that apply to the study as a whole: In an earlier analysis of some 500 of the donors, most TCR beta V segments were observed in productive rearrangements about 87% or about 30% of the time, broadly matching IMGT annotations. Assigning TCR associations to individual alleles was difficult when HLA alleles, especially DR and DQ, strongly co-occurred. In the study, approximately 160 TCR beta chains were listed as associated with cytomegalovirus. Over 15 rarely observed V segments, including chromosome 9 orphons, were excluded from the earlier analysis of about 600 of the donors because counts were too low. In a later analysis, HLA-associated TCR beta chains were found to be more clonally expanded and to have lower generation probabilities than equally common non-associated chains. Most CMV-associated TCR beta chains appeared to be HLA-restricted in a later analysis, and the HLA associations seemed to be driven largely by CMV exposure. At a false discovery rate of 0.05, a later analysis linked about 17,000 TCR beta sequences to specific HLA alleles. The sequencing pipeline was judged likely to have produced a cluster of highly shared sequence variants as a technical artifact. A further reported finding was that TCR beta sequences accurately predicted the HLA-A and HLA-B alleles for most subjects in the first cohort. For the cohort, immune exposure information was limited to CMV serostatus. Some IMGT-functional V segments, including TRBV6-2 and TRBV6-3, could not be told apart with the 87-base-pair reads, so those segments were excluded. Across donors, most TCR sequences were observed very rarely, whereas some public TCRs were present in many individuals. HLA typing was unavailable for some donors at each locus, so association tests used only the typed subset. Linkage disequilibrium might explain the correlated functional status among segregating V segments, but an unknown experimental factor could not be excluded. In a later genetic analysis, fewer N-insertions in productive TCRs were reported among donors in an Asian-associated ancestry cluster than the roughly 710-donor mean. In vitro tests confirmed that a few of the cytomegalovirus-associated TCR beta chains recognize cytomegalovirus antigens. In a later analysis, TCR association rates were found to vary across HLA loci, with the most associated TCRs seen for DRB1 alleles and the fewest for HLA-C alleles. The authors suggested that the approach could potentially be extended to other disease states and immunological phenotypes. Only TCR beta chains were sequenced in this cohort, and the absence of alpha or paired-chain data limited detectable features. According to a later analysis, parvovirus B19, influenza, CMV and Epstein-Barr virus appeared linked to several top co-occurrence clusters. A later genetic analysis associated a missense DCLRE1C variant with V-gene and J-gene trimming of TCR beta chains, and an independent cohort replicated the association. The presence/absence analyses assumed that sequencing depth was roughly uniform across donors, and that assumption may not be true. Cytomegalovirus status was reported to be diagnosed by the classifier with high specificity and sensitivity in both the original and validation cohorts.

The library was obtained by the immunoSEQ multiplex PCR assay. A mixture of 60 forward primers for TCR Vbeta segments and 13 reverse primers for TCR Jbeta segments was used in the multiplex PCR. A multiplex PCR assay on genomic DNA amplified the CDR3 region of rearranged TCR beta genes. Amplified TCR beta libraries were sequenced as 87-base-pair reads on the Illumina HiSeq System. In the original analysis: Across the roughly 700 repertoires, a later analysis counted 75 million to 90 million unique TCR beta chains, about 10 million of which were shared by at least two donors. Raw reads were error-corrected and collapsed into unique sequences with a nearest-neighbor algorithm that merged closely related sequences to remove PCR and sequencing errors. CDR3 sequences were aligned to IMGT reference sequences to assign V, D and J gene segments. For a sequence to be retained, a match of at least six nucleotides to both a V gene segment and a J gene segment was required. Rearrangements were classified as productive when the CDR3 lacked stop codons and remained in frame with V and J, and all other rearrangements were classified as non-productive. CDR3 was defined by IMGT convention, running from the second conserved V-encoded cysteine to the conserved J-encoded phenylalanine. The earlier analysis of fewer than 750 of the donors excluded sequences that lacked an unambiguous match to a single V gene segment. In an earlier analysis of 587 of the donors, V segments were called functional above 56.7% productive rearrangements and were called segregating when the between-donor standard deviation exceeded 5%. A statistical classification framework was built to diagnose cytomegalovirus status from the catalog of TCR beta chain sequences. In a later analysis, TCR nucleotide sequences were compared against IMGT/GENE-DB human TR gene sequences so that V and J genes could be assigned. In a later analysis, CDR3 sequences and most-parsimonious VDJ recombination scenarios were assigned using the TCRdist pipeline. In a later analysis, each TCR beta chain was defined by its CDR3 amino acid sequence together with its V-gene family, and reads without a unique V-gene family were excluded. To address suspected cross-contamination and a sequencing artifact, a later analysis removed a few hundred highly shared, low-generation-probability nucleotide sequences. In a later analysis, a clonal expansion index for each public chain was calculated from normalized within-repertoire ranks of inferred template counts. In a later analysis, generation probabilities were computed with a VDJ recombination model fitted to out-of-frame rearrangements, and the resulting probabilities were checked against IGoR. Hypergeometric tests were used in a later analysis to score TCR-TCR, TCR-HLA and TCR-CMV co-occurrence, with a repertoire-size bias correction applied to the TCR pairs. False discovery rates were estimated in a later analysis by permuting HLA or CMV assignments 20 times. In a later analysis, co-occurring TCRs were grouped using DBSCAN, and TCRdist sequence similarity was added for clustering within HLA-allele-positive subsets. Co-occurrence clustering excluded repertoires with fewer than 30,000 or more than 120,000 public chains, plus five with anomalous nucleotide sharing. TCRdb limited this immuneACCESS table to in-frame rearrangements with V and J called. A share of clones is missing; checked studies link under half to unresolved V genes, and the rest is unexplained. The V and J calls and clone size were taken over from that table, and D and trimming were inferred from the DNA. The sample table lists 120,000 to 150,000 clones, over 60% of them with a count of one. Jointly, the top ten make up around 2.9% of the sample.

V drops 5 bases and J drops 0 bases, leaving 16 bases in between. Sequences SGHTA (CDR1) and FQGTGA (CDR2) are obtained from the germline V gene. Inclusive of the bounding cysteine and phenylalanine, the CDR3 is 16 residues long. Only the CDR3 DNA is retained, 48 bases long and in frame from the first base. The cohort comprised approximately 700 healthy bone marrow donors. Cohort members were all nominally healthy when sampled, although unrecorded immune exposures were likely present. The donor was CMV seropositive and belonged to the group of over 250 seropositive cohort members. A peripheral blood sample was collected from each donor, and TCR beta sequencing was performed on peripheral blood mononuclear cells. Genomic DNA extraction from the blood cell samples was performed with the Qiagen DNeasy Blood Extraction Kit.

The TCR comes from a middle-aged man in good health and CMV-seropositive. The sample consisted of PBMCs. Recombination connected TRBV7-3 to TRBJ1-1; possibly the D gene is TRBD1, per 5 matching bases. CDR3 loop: CASSPGGSGMNTEAFF. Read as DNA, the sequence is TGTGCCAGCAGCCCCGGGGGGTCAGGGATGAACACTGAAGCTTTCTTT.